This T cell receptor (beta chain) was sequenced for a study of blood T cells in healthy people across ages. Sample-barcoded 5' priming and a J-beta primer mix drove a second PCR of about 6 to 12 cycles. MiXCR, run by TCRdb on the 5' RACE reads, gives a single entry per CDR3 protein. Among 550,000 to 750,000 distinct CDR3 sequences listed, around 20% were seen once. This clonotype turned up a few times. CDR1 is SGHRS and CDR2 is YFSETQ in the germline V gene. The CDR3 loop spans 19 amino acids. Trimming took 1 base from V and 2 from J; bases not matched to a gene: 12. This clonotype was sampled from a man between 65 and 79 years old in good health. The sequenced sample was blood. The chain couples TRBV5-1 to TRBJ2-6; TRBD2 agrees at 7 bases. The CDR3 loop reads CASSLSGLAVRTGANVLTF. The CDR3 DNA is TGCGCCAGCAGCTTGTCGGGGCTAGCGGTTCGTACTGGGGCCAACGTCCTGACTTTC.